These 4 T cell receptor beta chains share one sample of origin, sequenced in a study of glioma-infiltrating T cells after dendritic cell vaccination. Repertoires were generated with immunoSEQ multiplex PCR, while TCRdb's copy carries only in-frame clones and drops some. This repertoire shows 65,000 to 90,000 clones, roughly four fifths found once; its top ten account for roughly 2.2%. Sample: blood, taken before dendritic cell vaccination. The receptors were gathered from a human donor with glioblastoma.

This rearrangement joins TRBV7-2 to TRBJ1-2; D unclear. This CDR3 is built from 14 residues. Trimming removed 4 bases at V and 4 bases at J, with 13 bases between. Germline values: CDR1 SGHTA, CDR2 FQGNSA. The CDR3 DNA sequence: TGTGCCAGCAGCTCCGCCGGGGTCATCTATGGCTACACCTTC. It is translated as CASSSAGVIYGYTF.

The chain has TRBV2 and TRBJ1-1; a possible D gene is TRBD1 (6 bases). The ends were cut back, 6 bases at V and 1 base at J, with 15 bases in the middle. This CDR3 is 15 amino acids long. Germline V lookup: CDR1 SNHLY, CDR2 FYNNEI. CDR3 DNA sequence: TGTGCCAGCAGAATACAGGGAAGGAAGAACACTGAAGCTTTCTTT. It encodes CASRIQGRKNTEAFF.

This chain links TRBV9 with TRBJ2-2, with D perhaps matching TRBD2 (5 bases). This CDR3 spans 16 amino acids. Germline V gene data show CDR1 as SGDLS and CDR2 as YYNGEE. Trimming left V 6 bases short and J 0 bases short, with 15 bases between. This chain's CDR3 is CASTHLWGANTGELFF. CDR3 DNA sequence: TGTGCCAGCACCCACCTATGGGGAGCGAACACCGGGGAGCTGTTTTTT.

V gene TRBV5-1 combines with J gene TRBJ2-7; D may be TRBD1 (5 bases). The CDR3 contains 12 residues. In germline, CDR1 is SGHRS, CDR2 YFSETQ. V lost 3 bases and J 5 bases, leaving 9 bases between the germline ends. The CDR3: CASSSDRHEQYF. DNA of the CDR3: TGCGCCAGCAGCTCCGACAGACACGAGCAGTACTTC. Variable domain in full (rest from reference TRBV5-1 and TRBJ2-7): KAGVTQTPRYLIKTRGQQVTLSCSPISGHRSVSWYQQTPGQGLQFLFEYFSETQRNKGNFPGRFSGRQFSNSRSEMNVSTLELGDSALYLCASSSDRHEQYFGPGTRLTVT.